Listed below are T cell receptor beta chains from one sample, sequenced in a study of response to subunit inactivated influenza vaccine. Via MiXCR, TCRdb re-called the RT-PCR reads, giving one row per CDR3 protein. Here the sample spans under 950,000 distinct CDR3 sequences, around 21% being singletons. The source was PBMCs from blood, collected about 5 days after vaccination. These receptors were collected from a man aged 50-59 years who received an inactivated influenza vaccine. Both conserved end residues are trimmed from each CDR3.

CDR3 protein | J gene | V gene
ASSSDWGLPGELF | TRBJ2-2 | TRBV5-6
ASFTSASWGEQF | TRBJ2-1 | TRBV28
ASSLPGGERQF | TRBJ2-1 | TRBV12-3/TRBV12-4
ASSPPGTGAMNTEAF | TRBJ1-1 | TRBV7-9
AISELRTNQPQH | TRBJ1-5 | TRBV10-3
ASSFFGGRTDTQY | TRBJ2-3 | TRBV28
AISGMATQETQY | TRBJ2-5 | TRBV10-3
ASTVLPGQGSGEQY | TRBJ2-7 | TRBV5-1
ASSIASDTIY | TRBJ1-3 | TRBV7-2
ASSPGLAGVDYEQY | TRBJ2-7 | TRBV5-1
ASTSTPANYGYT | TRBJ1-2 | TRBV6-2/TRBV6-3
SARDISGPDYEQY | TRBJ2-7 | TRBV20-1
SAPSSGNTDTQY | TRBJ2-3 | TRBV20-1
ASSLSQADPTEAF | TRBJ1-1 | TRBV27
ASSLIGGSVSYEQY | TRBJ2-7 | TRBV5-5
SAKQGADNEQF | TRBJ2-1 | TRBV20-1
ASSRNTGSTGELF | TRBJ2-2 | TRBV6-1
ASRTASYNYGYT | TRBJ1-2 | TRBV27
SVVLNRGQETQY | TRBJ2-5 | TRBV29-1
SASRQGPLAEQF | TRBJ2-1 | TRBV20-1
ASSQNRGDEQY | TRBJ2-7 | TRBV7-2
ASSYSNLRSGANVLT | TRBJ2-6 | TRBV6-2/TRBV6-3
ASSFSGSLYNEQF | TRBJ2-1 | TRBV7-2
ASSSLVSAGEQF | TRBJ2-1 | TRBV7-2
ASSLGDGFYEQY | TRBJ2-7 | TRBV5-1
ASSPGPPAVTDTQY | TRBJ2-3 | TRBV5-6
ASSLATGGGTDTQY | TRBJ2-3 | TRBV12-3/TRBV12-4